One and the same sample provided the 10 T cell receptor beta chains below, sequenced in a study of molecular identifiers for immune sequencing clone quantification. A single record per CDR3 protein comes from TCRdb applying MiXCR to the PCR reads. In the table there are tens of thousands of distinct CDR3 sequences, roughly 19% of which are singletons. Sequencing was carried out using naive CD8+ T cells from blood, with Jurkat cell RNA spiked in. Subset noted: FACS-sorted CD8+CD4-CCR7+CD45RA+ naive T cells. Receptor source: a human donor in good health. Some libraries in this study had Jurkat cell RNA spiked in.

This clonotype showed up many times. The chain couples TRBV4-3 to TRBJ2-1; 7 positions match TRBD2. The J segment lost 2 bases and the V segment lost 0 bases, leaving 7 bases of the junction unmatched. Germline CDR1 is LGHNA and CDR2 is YSLEER. CDR3 length: 17 amino acids. The CDR3 region has the DNA TGCGCCAGCAGCCAAGATATTGGGCTAGCGGCCTACAATGAGCAGTTCTTC. Its protein product is CASSQDIGLAAYNEQFF.

This clonotype was seen many times. DNA of the CDR3: TGCGCCAGCAGCCAGAGGGGTGGCAACACTGAAGCTTTCTTT. This encodes CASSQRGGNTEAFF. This chain connects TRBV4-1 to TRBJ1-1; TRBD1 might be the D (5 bases). The CDR3 extends over 14 amino acids. Trimming took 3 bases from V and 2 from J, leaving 10 bases between them. CDR1 and CDR2 (germline): MGHRA, YSYEKL.

This clonotype was seen at least ten times. The rearrangement joins TRBV2 to TRBJ1-5; D is undetermined. The CDR3 is 14 residues long. Deletions cut 6 bases from V and 2 bases from J, with 11 bases between. Germline CDR1 reads SNHLY; CDR2 reads FYNNEI. The DNA for the CDR3 is TGTGCCAGCAGCCAGCCCCCCGGCAATCAGCCCCAGCATTTT. Protein: CASSQPPGNQPQHF.

The chain employs TRBV5-3 and TRBJ2-7; 16 bases align to TRBD2. TRBV5-3 is an open reading frame whose function is uncertain. The V and J ends lost 8 bases and 6 bases, in that order; junction bases with no gene match: 11. CDR3 length: 16 amino acids. The DNA for the CDR3 is TGTGCCAGCAGCCAGGGACTAGCGGGAGGGCCCGGCGAGCAGTACTTC. As protein: CASSQGLAGGPGEQYF.

The rearrangement uses TRBV19 and TRBJ1-4; perhaps TRBD1 as D (6 bases). CDR3 length equals 18 residues. Per germline, CDR1 LNHDA and CDR2 SQIVND (reference sequence). The V end lost 10 bases, the J end lost 7 bases, and 31 bases lay between the germline ends. This CDR3 reads CANRGGLEKRNSSEKLFF. The CDR3 nucleotides are TGTGCCAATAGAGGGGGACTCGAGAAGCGAAACAGCAGTGAAAAACTGTTTTTT.

This clonotype was observed many times. This rearrangement joins TRBV30 to TRBJ2-3; no clear D. Germline CDR1 is GTSNPN and CDR2 is SVGIG (reference sequence). This CDR3 is 14 amino acids long. Trimming stripped 4 bases from V and 0 bases from J, with 11 bases between. CDR3 coding DNA: TGTGCCTGGACCTACAGTGCTAGCACAGATACGCAGTATTTT. Its protein is CAWTYSASTDTQYF.

This clonotype has at least ten counts. The genes are TRBV28 and TRBJ2-1; D gene uncertain. The germline V gene has CDR1 MDHEN and CDR2 SYDVKM. Trimming cost V 7 bases and J 0 bases, with 10 bases left between them. CDR3 length: 14 amino acids. The DNA for the CDR3 is TGTGCCAGCACCATCTCCTTCTCCTACAATGAGCAGTTCTTC. It is translated as CASTISFSYNEQFF.

This chain connects TRBV6-1 to TRBJ2-2, with D uncertain. CDR1 is MNHNS, CDR2 SASEGT, per germline. Trimming took 1 base from V and 0 from J, leaving 9 bases between them. CDR3 length: 16 residues. The CDR3 region is CASSEDDNANTGELFF. The CDR3 DNA follows: TGTGCCAGCAGTGAAGATGACAACGCGAACACCGGGGAGCTGTTTTTT.

Notes on this clonotype: A much larger clone differs by one base, so this may be a read error. J is TRBJ2-5 and V is TRBV12-5, with D perhaps TRBD2 (6 bases). Per the germline V gene, CDR1 is LGHNT and CDR2 is FRNRAP. The V and J ends lost 2 bases and 4 bases respectively, with 17 bases between them. This CDR3 has 16 residues. The CDR3 DNA reads TGTGCTAGTGGTTTGATTGCGAGGCGGGGCGGAGAGACCCAGTACTTC. Translated: CASGLIARRGGETQYF.

As concerns this clonotype: One junction end disagrees with the germline gene, perhaps due to a read error. The chain carries TRBV7-9 and TRBJ2-5; no reliable D call. Germline V gene data show CDR1 as SEHNR and CDR2 as FQNEAQ (reference sequence). The CDR3 consists of 13 residues. DNA of the CDR3: TGTGCCGGCAGCTTAAATACAGAAGAAACCCAGTACTTC. It encodes CAGSLNTEETQYF.